This TCR beta chain was captured by sequencing in a study of T cell responses to AZD1222 COVID-19 vaccine. Libraries were prepared by immunoSEQ multiplex PCR; TCRdb keeps only in-frame clonotypes and omits some of them. The sample lists approximately 85,000 clones; roughly nine tenths were seen once. This specimen was peripheral blood, taken on day 0 of AZD1222 vaccination. The sequence was obtained from an adult in good health.

For the CDR3, the DNA is TGTGCCAGCAGCTTAGCGGGGAGAAATTCACCCCTCCACTTT. This sequence encodes CASSLAGRNSPLHF. The rearrangement uses TRBV7-9 and TRBJ1-6; no definite D call. Trimming took off 0 bases at V and 7 bases at J, with 7 bases between the two ends. Germline CDR1 reads SEHNR; CDR2 reads FQNEAQ (reference sequence). The CDR3 covers 14 residues. The full variable domain, completed using reference TRBV7-9 and TRBJ1-6, is DTGVSQNPRHKITKRGQNVTFRCDPISEHNRLYWYRQTLGQGPEFLTYFQNEAQLEKSRLLSDRFSAERPKGSFSTLEIQRTEQGDSAMYLCASSLAGRNSPLHFGNGTRLTVT.